Below, 25 T cell receptor beta chains from the same sample are listed, as sequenced in a study of blood T cell repertoires in COVID-19. Only in-frame clones appear in the TCRdb table, and some are missing; sequencing was by immunoSEQ multiplex PCR. The data contain 90,000 to 150,000 clones, about 90% of them singletons. Material for sequencing was peripheral blood. The receptors shown here come from a woman between 50 and 59 years old with active or convalescent COVID-19.

The gene calls are TRBV5-1 and TRBJ2-5; 13 bases agree with TRBD2. This CDR3 contains 18 residues. Germline V gene lookup returns CDR1 SGHRS and CDR2 YFSETQ. J gave up 5 bases and V 4 bases, and 14 bases lay outside the gene matches. The CDR3 DNA is TGCGCCAGCAGCCTCGATCCTGGACTAGCGGGAGATGCGGAGACCCAGTACTTC. It yields the protein CASSLDPGLAGDAETQYF.

The chain has TRBV4-2 and TRBJ1-1, with 7 bases fitting TRBD1. The V gene end was trimmed by 3 bases and the J gene end by 0 bases; junction bases not matched to a gene: 1. This CDR3 has 14 amino acids. Germline V gene sequence: CDR1 LGHNA, CDR2 YNFKEQ. The CDR3 DNA reads as TGTGCCAGCAGCCAGGGACAGCTGAACACTGAAGCTTTCTTT. It codes for CASSQGQLNTEAFF.

The chain is built from TRBV7-2 and TRBJ2-5, with TRBD2 matching 10 bases. With V trimmed by 2 bases and J by 5 bases, 5 bases remained unmatched. CDR1 and CDR2 from the germline V gene are SGHTA and FQGNSA. This CDR3 is 15 amino acids long. The CDR3 sequence: CASSLLAGEWETQYF. CDR3 sequence (DNA): TGTGCCAGCAGCTTACTAGCGGGAGAATGGGAGACCCAGTACTTC.

The chain couples TRBV29-1 to TRBJ1-5, with no clear D. The CDR3 is 15 residues long. Germline CDR1 SQVTM, CDR2 ANQGSEA. Trimming took off 1 base at V and 0 bases at J, with 10 bases between the two ends. The CDR3 DNA reads TGCAGCGTTGAAGTTGCGGGGAATAGCAATCAGCCCCAGCATTTT. Its translation: CSVEVAGNSNQPQHF.

The chain combines TRBV18 with TRBJ2-3; the D is unclear. The CDR3 loop spans 15 amino acids. Germline V lookup: CDR1 KGHSH, CDR2 LQKENI. Trimming removed 2 bases from V and 8 bases from J, with 17 bases in between. CDR3 coding DNA: TGTGCCAGCTCACCAGGGTTGTCCACGCCGGGTACGCAGTATTTT. It specifies CASSPGLSTPGTQYF.

The rearrangement joins TRBV7-8 to TRBJ2-7, with 9 bases aligning to TRBD2. Germline CDR1 is SGHVS and CDR2 is FQNEAQ. The trim removed 5 bases at V and 4 bases at J, leaving 9 bases unmatched. The CDR3 is 15 amino acids. The CDR3 is CASSGTGTSRYEQYF. DNA for the CDR3: TGTGCCAGCAGCGGAACCGGGACTAGCCGGTACGAGCAGTACTTC.

The rearrangement uses TRBV27 and TRBJ2-6; possible D gene TRBD2, 5 bases. The CDR3 loop spans 16 amino acids. The germline V gene encodes CDR1 MNHEY and CDR2 SMNVEV (reference sequence). The germline V and J ends were trimmed by 0 bases and 4 bases, with 10 bases remaining between them. The CDR3 loop is CASSLSRGPGANVLTF. The CDR3 region has the DNA TGTGCCAGCAGTTTATCTCGAGGGCCGGGGGCCAACGTCCTGACTTTC.

This chain joins TRBV4-3 and TRBJ2-1, with TRBD2 as a possible D gene (6 bases). Germline V gives CDR1 LGHNA, CDR2 YSLEER. The CDR3 contains 15 residues. The V end was cut by 2 bases, the J end by 8 bases, with 16 bases between. CDR3: CASSQPVAGIDEQFF. The CDR3 region has the DNA TGCGCCAGCAGCCAACCTGTGGCGGGAATCGATGAGCAGTTCTTC.

V and J are TRBV6-1 and TRBJ2-7; D not certain. Per the germline V gene, CDR1 is MNHNS and CDR2 is SASEGT. The CDR3 covers 11 residues. Deletions cut 3 bases from V and 12 bases from J, with 12 bases between. DNA for the CDR3: TGTGCCAGCAGTGACCTCTCGATAGCGTACTTC. This sequence encodes CASSDLSIAYF.

This clone was observed once. The gene calls are TRBV13 and TRBJ2-3; D is perhaps TRBD2 (6 bases). Germline V CDR1 and CDR2: PRHDT, FYEKMQ (reference sequence). V lost 3 bases to trimming and J lost 0 bases, with 10 bases between them. The CDR3 contains 15 residues. The CDR3 DNA sequence: TGTGCCAGCAGCTTTATAGCGGCTAGCACAGATACGCAGTATTTT. Translation: CASSFIAASTDTQYF. The full variable domain, its missing parts supplied by reference TRBV13 and TRBJ2-3, is AAGVIQSPRHLIKEKRETATLKCYPIPRHDTVYWYQQGPGQDPQFLISFYEKMQSDKGSIPDRFSAQQFSDYHSELNMSSLELGDSALYFCASSFIAASTDTQYFGPGTRLTVL.

The table lists this clone with a few counts. The J gene is TRBJ2-3, the V gene TRBV4-3; D is perhaps TRBD2 (6 bases). The length of the CDR3 is 15 residues. Germline CDR1 LGHNA, CDR2 YSLEER. Between the trimmed V and J ends, which lost 0 bases and 5 bases, there was a span of 12 bases. The CDR3 region has the DNA TGCGCCAGCAGCCAAGATGCGGGGCAGAAAGATACGCAGTATTTT. This sequence encodes CASSQDAGQKDTQYF.

The table lists this clone with a few counts. V is TRBV2 and J is TRBJ1-6, with D possibly being TRBD1 (5 bases). CDR1 is SNHLY and CDR2 is FYNNEI in the germline V gene. The CDR3 has 15 residues. Trimming took off 4 bases at V and 9 bases at J, with 16 bases between the two ends. CDR3 residues: CASSVEAQEGSPLHF. The CDR3 nucleotides are TGTGCCAGCAGTGTTGAAGCACAGGAGGGTTCACCCCTCCACTTT.

The chain links TRBV5-6 to TRBJ2-7; 11 bases align to TRBD2. The CDR3 has 15 amino acids. Germline trimming cut 0 bases from V and 6 bases from J; bases unmatched to any gene: 5. Germline assignment: CDR1 SGHDT and CDR2 YYEEEE. CDR3 residues: CASSLEWTSGREQYF. The CDR3 nucleotides read TGTGCCAGCAGCTTGGAGTGGACTAGCGGGCGCGAGCAGTACTTC.

The chain has TRBV13 and TRBJ2-7, with TRBD1 matching 8 bases. The CDR3 contains 20 residues. Germline V gives CDR1 PRHDT, CDR2 FYEKMQ (reference sequence). J gave up 3 bases and V 0 bases, and 19 bases lay outside the gene matches. As DNA, the CDR3 is TGTGCCAGCAGCTTAGGAACGGTGATGCCAGGGGGCGATTTTGACTACGAGCAGTACTTC. Translation gives CASSLGTVMPGGDFDYEQYF.

A few counts support this clone. The CDR3 DNA is TGTGCCAGCAGTTCGGCCGGGGGTAATGAAAAACTGTTTTTT. Translating gives CASSSAGGNEKLFF. This chain uses TRBV6-5 with TRBJ1-4; tentative D call: TRBD1 (5 bases). Between the trimmed V and J ends, which lost 4 bases and 4 bases, there was a span of 10 bases. There are 14 residues in the CDR3. CDR1 and CDR2 from the germline V gene are MNHEY and SVGAGI.

The V and J genes are TRBV19 and TRBJ2-1, with 12 bases matching TRBD2. The germline V gene has CDR1 LNHDA and CDR2 SQIVND (reference sequence). Unmatched junction bases numbered 2, after V lost 2 bases and J lost 6 bases. The CDR3 is made up of 15 amino acids. CDR3 coding DNA: TGTGCCAGTAGTATACTAGCGGGAGGGGGCAATGAGCAGTTCTTC. It is translated as CASSILAGGGNEQFF.

The J gene is TRBJ2-5, the V gene TRBV29-1; D possibly corresponds to TRBD2 (6 bases). Germline V CDR1 and CDR2: SQVTM, ANQGSEA. Trimming shortened V by 7 bases and J by 5 bases, and 20 bases separated the two germline ends. CDR3 length: 14 residues. Here the CDR3 reads CSGRDGGGRETQYF. CDR3 coding DNA: TGCAGCGGTCGGGACGGGGGAGGTCGCGAGACCCAGTACTTC.

V and J are TRBV6-4 and TRBJ2-1; 9 nucleotides agree with TRBD2. Germline V gene sequence: CDR1 MRHNA, CDR2 SNTAGT. CDR3 length: 16 residues. J was trimmed by 8 bases and V by 2 bases; bases with no gene match: 10. CDR3 sequence reads: CASSDRLAGGPDEQFF. CDR3 DNA sequence: TGTGCCAGCAGTGACCGGTTGGCGGGAGGGCCCGATGAGCAGTTCTTC.

V gene TRBV9 combines with J gene TRBJ1-1; D may be TRBD1 (6 bases). Germline values: CDR1 SGDLS, CDR2 YYNGEE. V was trimmed by 3 bases and J by 3 bases, leaving 15 bases between them. The CDR3 runs 15 residues. CDR3 DNA: TGTGCCAGCAGCGAGGGGGACGGTTTATACACTGAAGCTTTCTTT. The encoded protein is CASSEGDGLYTEAFF.

This clone was observed a handful of times. The rearrangement uses TRBV7-9 and TRBJ1-3; no clear D gene. CDR1 SEHNR and CDR2 FQNEAQ come from the germline V gene (reference sequence). This CDR3 is 13 amino acids long. Trimming cost V 5 bases and J 4 bases, with 9 bases left between them. CDR3 region: CASSRTAGNTIYF. The CDR3 DNA follows: TGTGCCAGCAGCCGGACTGCAGGAAACACCATATATTTT. The whole variable domain, filled in from reference TRBV7-9 and TRBJ1-3, reads DTGVSQNPRHKITKRGQNVTFRCDPISEHNRLYWYRQTLGQGPEFLTYFQNEAQLEKSRLLSDRFSAERPKGSFSTLEIQRTEQGDSAMYLCASSRTAGNTIYFGEGSWLTVV.

V is TRBV28 and J is TRBJ2-5, with D perhaps TRBD2 (6 bases). Germline CDR1 reads MDHEN; CDR2 reads SYDVKM. The CDR3 runs 11 residues. V was trimmed by 11 bases and J by 6 bases, leaving 13 bases between them. The CDR3, as DNA: TGTGCCGCAACCGGGGGAAAGACCCAGTACTTC. It specifies CAATGGKTQYF.

This chain uses TRBV6-5 with TRBJ2-6; possibly TRBD2 for D (5 bases). From germline, CDR1 is MNHEY and CDR2 SVGAGI. The V end lost 11 bases, the J end lost 2 bases, and 16 bases lay between the germline ends. The CDR3 is made up of 15 amino acids. CDR3 sequence (DNA): TGTGCCGCGGGTTCTCTGGGGACTGGGGCCAACGTCCTGACTTTC. This codes for CAAGSLGTGANVLTF.

This chain links TRBV30 with TRBJ2-1, with D possibly matching TRBD2 (6 bases). From germline, CDR1 is GTSNPN and CDR2 SVGIG (reference sequence). This CDR3 contains 14 residues. V was cut by 5 bases and J by 2 bases, with 13 bases left in between. This chain's CDR3 is CAWAKRVAYNEQFF. The CDR3 DNA sequence: TGTGCCTGGGCGAAGCGGGTCGCCTACAATGAGCAGTTCTTC. Based on the CDR3 plus reference TRBV30 and TRBJ2-1, the full variable domain is SQTIHQWPATLVQPVGSPLSLECTVEGTSNPNLYWYRQAAGRGLQLLFYSVGIGQISSEVPQNLSASRPQDRQFILSSKKLLLSDSGFYLCAWAKRVAYNEQFFGPGTRLTVL.

The gene calls are TRBV10-3 and TRBJ2-7; D ambiguous. CDR3 length equals 12 residues. Germline V gene lookup returns CDR1 ENHRY and CDR2 SYGVKD. V gave up 6 bases and J gave up 6 bases, with 12 bases separating them. The chain's CDR3 is CAIRVEPGEQYF. CDR3 coding DNA: TGTGCCATCAGGGTCGAGCCGGGCGAGCAGTACTTC.

The V call is TRBV6-4, the J call TRBJ2-2; D unclear. The CDR3 is 15 amino acids. Trimming removed 6 bases from V and 6 bases from J, with 17 bases in between. CDR1 is MRHNA and CDR2 is SNTAGT in the germline V gene. CDR3 in DNA: TGTGCCAGCAGGCAAAGCCATAGTACCCCCGGGGAGCTGTTTTTT. As protein: CASRQSHSTPGELFF.